The subject of this entry is one T cell receptor beta chain. What it binds is unknown. The sample belongs to a study of radiotherapy plus CTLA-4 blockade in lung cancer. For the study at large: Objective responses occurred in about a sixth of patients; approximately 33% had disease control.

This table comes from immunoSEQ multiplex PCR, and its TCRdb copy is limited to in-frame clones, with some not included. The data contain 80,000 or so clones, under 80% of them singletons. Focal radiation and CTLA-4 blockade (ipilimumab) were tested in chemo-refractory metastatic non-small-cell lung cancer patients. Notes on the study in general: Once radiotherapy plus ipilimumab had been given, TCR clones derived from tumor expanded in blood.

This sample comprised peripheral blood, obtained from a patient treated with radiotherapy plus ipilimumab. The receptor was isolated from a human donor with non-small cell lung cancer whose response to radiotherapy plus ipilimumab could not be evaluated. Some clones in this sample may be carry-over from other donors' samples.

The CDR3: CASSFGQGRRSPLHF. The CDR3 region has the DNA TGCGCCAGCAGCTTCGGACAGGGCAGGCGCTCACCCCTCCACTTT. The chain links TRBV5-1 to TRBJ1-6, with 8 bases fitting TRBD1. CDR3 length equals 15 residues. Germline assignment: CDR1 SGHRS and CDR2 YFSETQ. V was clipped by 2 bases and J by 10 bases; unmatched bases: 8.